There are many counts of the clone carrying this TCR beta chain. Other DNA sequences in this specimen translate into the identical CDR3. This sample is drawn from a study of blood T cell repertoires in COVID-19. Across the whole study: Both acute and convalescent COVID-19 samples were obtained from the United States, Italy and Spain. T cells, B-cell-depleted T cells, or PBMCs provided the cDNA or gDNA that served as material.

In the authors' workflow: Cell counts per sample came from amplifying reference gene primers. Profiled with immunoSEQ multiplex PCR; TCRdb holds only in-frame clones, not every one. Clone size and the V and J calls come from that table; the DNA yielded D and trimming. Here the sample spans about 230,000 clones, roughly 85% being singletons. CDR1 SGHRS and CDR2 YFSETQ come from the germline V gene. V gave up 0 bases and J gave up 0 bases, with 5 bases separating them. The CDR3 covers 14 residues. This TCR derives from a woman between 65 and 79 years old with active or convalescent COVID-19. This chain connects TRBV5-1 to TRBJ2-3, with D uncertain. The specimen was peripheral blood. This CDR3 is CASSLDSSTDTQYF. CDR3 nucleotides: TGCGCCAGCAGCTTGGACTCAAGCACAGATACGCAGTATTTT.